Sequencing of this T cell receptor beta chain was carried out in a study of beta chain features in type 1 diabetes. Isolated RNA was reverse transcribed in full, so expressed TCRB transcripts were sequenced. Generated by immunoSEQ multiplex PCR, the TCRdb table keeps only in-frame clones and is missing some. This table has approximately 200,000 clones, over 9.5% appearing once. V shed 2 bases, J shed 4 bases, and the junction held 6 bases outside the gene matches. This CDR3 is 15 amino acids long. Germline V CDR1 and CDR2: GTSNPN, SVGIG (reference sequence). The source is a woman aged 18 to 35 in good health. The chain uses TRBV30 and TRBJ1-5; TRBD1 agrees at 9 bases. Sequencing input: naive CD4+ T cells from blood. CDR3 DNA: TGTGCCTGGAGTCCCCCGGGACAGGGTAATCAGCCCCAGCATTTT. Translation: CAWSPPGQGNQPQHF.